These T cell receptor beta chains were read from a single sample in a study of T cell changes during pregnancy in multiple sclerosis. The protocol was immunoSEQ multiplex PCR, while the TCRdb copy is restricted to in-frame clones and leaves out a portion. The data contain about 75,000 clones, about 89% of them singletons. The sequences come from peripheral blood, collected in the first trimester of pregnancy. The receptors originated from a female donor in good health, enrolled as a control in a pregnancy study. Each CDR3 is given without its conserved first and last residue. A D gene is named only where the DNA matches it firmly.

ASSETPGQGHSGANVLT	TRBV9	TRBJ2-6	TRBD1
ASSSDSHSNQPQH	TRBV28	TRBJ1-5	-
ASSLMPGQGNYGYT	TRBV6-4	TRBJ1-2	TRBD1
ASSGDRDYGYT	TRBV6-5	TRBJ1-2	TRBD1
ASSSEVLPEQY	TRBV6-6	TRBJ2-7	-
ASSYNWADTIY	TRBV6-5	TRBJ1-3	-
ASSLGASGGNYNEQF	TRBV7-8	TRBJ2-1	TRBD2
ASSSHRDMSYGYT	TRBV11-2	TRBJ1-2	-
ASSRTEGQRSTDTQY	TRBV13	TRBJ2-3	-
ASSPGPPVETQY	TRBV18	TRBJ2-5	-
ASSVAQASSGANVLT	TRBV9	TRBJ2-6	-
ASSQVRTASYEQY	TRBV4-1	TRBJ2-7	-
ASSQAPGTGNYGYT	TRBV4-3	TRBJ1-2	TRBD1
ASSYPGLYNEQF	TRBV28	TRBJ2-1	-
ASSPLAGLSTDTQY	TRBV4-3	TRBJ2-3	TRBD2
ASSFQTGEAYNEQF	TRBV19	TRBJ2-1	TRBD1
ASTPQGTSGNTIY	TRBV19	TRBJ1-3	-
ATRGYGQGAQPQH	TRBV15	TRBJ1-5	TRBD1
AISEGTANYGYT	TRBV10-3	TRBJ1-2	-
ASSDPGAEAF	TRBV25-1	TRBJ1-1	-
ASSWGGGNEKLF	TRBV7-9	TRBJ1-4	-
ATGRTEAAGELF	TRBV10-3	TRBJ2-2	-
ASSLLAGGPSKPY	TRBV7-2	TRBJ2-7	TRBD2
ASSPYRGTEAF	TRBV6-5	TRBJ1-1	TRBD1
ASSQEPGLAGYNTGELF	TRBV18	TRBJ2-2	TRBD2
ASSSGQGALGLTEAF	TRBV5-1	TRBJ1-1	TRBD1
ASIPGASDYYEQY	TRBV28	TRBJ2-7	-
AWSVQDRGLGRQF	TRBV30	TRBJ2-1	TRBD1
ASSVSGDLDYGYT	TRBV6-1	TRBJ1-2	-
ASSYGYQGQNYGYT	TRBV6-5	TRBJ1-2	TRBD1
ASRRLAAVNEQF	TRBV5-1	TRBJ2-1	TRBD2
ASSFSRGRPETQY	TRBV7-2	TRBJ2-5	-
ASSLDPGRTEAF	TRBV11-2	TRBJ1-1	-
ASSQSGADYNEQF	TRBV4-3	TRBJ2-1	TRBD2
AWRPGQNTEAF	TRBV30	TRBJ1-1	-
ASSRGTGYT	TRBV5-4	TRBJ1-2	-
ATSRDRVRRHEQF	TRBV15	TRBJ2-1	-
ASSGTGTGKYEQY	TRBV5-1	TRBJ2-7	TRBD1
ASSDLRQGLNEQF	TRBV6-4	TRBJ2-1	TRBD1
ASSLGGPFTEAF	TRBV7-6	TRBJ1-1	-